Included here is one T cell receptor beta chain sequence, with context. The germline gives CDR1 SGDLS, CDR2 YYNGEE. V shed 2 bases, J shed 9 bases, and the junction held 7 bases outside the gene matches. The CDR3 sequence is 13 residues long. Libraries were prepared by immunoSEQ multiplex PCR; TCRdb keeps only in-frame clonotypes and omits some of them. Of tens of thousands of clones listed, 80% to 90% are singletons. The data derive from a study of T cell changes during pregnancy in multiple sclerosis. Sequencing used CD8+ T cells from peripheral blood mononuclear cells, obtained in the first trimester of pregnancy. The origin of this receptor is a female donor in good health, enrolled as a control in a pregnancy study. The chain joins TRBV9 to TRBJ1-2; 7 nucleotides align to TRBD1. In DNA, the CDR3 is TGTGCCAGCAGCGTGCGACAGGGAAACAGCTACACCTTC. Residues: CASSVRQGNSYTF.